The clone carrying this T cell receptor beta chain showed up just a few times. Its specificity is not known. This specimen belongs to a study of CD8+ T cells in alopecia areata. Turning to the study itself: A regimen of oral tofacitinib, 5 to 10 mg twice daily, was given to treated patients. Severity scores in treated patients reflected the percentage of scalp affected.

Regarding the study as a whole: Tofacitinib did not eliminate many expanded lesional clones from scalp or blood.

The CDR3 extends over 14 amino acids. Germline CDR1 MNHEY, CDR2 SMNVEV (reference sequence). Trimming removed 6 bases from V and 7 bases from J, with 16 bases in between. It was cDNA, reverse transcribed from extracted RNA, that served as the sequencing template. Profiling relied on immunoSEQ multiplex PCR, and the TCRdb table lists in-frame clones only, not all of them. The sample has some 150,000 clones; roughly 52% are singletons. The treatment here: oral pan-JAK inhibitor, 5-10 mg twice daily. CD4+ and CD8+ T cells were sorted from PBMCs. The chain recombines TRBV27 with TRBJ1-5; no clear D. The input for sequencing was CD8+ T cells sorted from blood, taken at week 4, from a patient treated with tofacitinib. The receptor's source is a human donor with alopecia areata. The CDR3 DNA is TGTGCCAGCAGGAACCGAACCCGCCACCAGCCCCAGCATTTT. Protein product: CASRNRTRHQPQHF.